This entry lists 27 T cell receptor beta chains sequenced from one sample in a study of shared clonotypes between healthy human individuals (dated by TCRdb to 2020 to 2022). The library was obtained by the immunoSEQ multiplex PCR assay. The clones in this table, taken by TCRdb from immuneACCESS, are in-frame only. Not every clone is retained; where verified, under half of the shortfall comes from an unresolved V gene, and the cause of the rest is unknown. The sample table lists about 960,000 clones, about three quarters of them with a count of one. In total, the top ten clones hold over 1.3% of the sample. The sample comprised memory CD4+ T cells sorted from blood. The label giving this sample's cell subset or site can be read as: CD45RA-negative fraction. These receptors all stem from a man aged 18 to 35 in good health.

J is TRBJ2-7 and V is TRBV30; 9 bases are shared with TRBD1. This CDR3 region has 14 residues. V gave up 6 bases and J gave up 5 bases; unmatched junction bases: 11. CDR1 GTSNPN and CDR2 SVGIG come from the germline V gene (reference sequence). The CDR3 loop reads CACSKGDREDEQYF. In DNA, the CDR3 is TGTGCCTGCTCCAAAGGGGACAGGGAAGACGAGCAGTACTTC.

CDR3 amino acids: CASSLDGLRSPLHF. The CDR3 nucleotides are TGCGCCAGCAGCTTAGACGGTCTGAGGTCACCCCTCCACTTT. The rearrangement links TRBV5-1 to TRBJ1-6; D call uncertain. The V and J ends lost 2 bases and 10 bases respectively, with 13 bases between them. There are 14 residues in the CDR3. Germline V gene sequence: CDR1 SGHRS, CDR2 YFSETQ.

The chain couples TRBV10-3 to TRBJ2-7; no definite D call. V was cut by 4 bases and J by 2 bases, with 6 bases left in between. CDR3 length equals 12 residues. Germline CDR1 ENHRY, CDR2 SYGVKD. Written as DNA, the CDR3 is TGTGCCATCAGTGGGCGGCCCTACGAGCAGTACTTC. It translates to CAISGRPYEQYF.

The chain is built from TRBV11-2 and TRBJ2-5; TRBD2 matches 11 bases. The CDR3 length is 19 residues. J was trimmed by 0 bases and V by 5 bases; bases with no gene match: 14. Per the germline V gene, CDR1 is SGHAT and CDR2 is FQNNGV. CDR3 DNA: TGTGCCAGCAGCCCTACTAGCGGGAGCCCCATTGGTTACCAAGAGACCCAGTACTTC. Translation: CASSPTSGSPIGYQETQYF.

The gene calls are TRBV29-1 and TRBJ2-1; no clear D gene. Germline CDR1 SQVTM, CDR2 ANQGSEA. V was shortened by 6 bases and J by 0 bases, with 15 bases between the two germline ends. CDR3 length: 15 amino acids. The CDR3 coding sequence is TGCAGCGTACCTTTAGGGTCGAGCTCCTACAATGAGCAGTTCTTC. Its protein product is CSVPLGSSSYNEQFF.

The V gene is TRBV7-9, the J gene TRBJ2-6; 10 positions match TRBD1. CDR1 is SEHNR and CDR2 is FQNEAQ in the germline V gene (reference sequence). V was clipped by 7 bases and J by 8 bases; unmatched bases: 8. The CDR3 spans 15 residues. The DNA of the CDR3 is TGTGCCAGCACCCGACCGGGACAGGGGACCAACGTCCTGACTTTC. As protein: CASTRPGQGTNVLTF.

The chain couples TRBV7-2 to TRBJ2-7; 8 bases agree with TRBD2. The CDR3 runs 12 residues. V was clipped by 5 bases and J by 5 bases; unmatched bases: 2. CDR1 and CDR2 from the germline V gene are SGHTA and FQGNSA. The CDR3 bases are TGTGCCAGCAGCCGGGAGGGGCACGAGCAGTACTTC. Translated: CASSREGHEQYF.

In the case of this clone: A much more abundant neighbour one base away suggests this may be a read error. Other nucleotide sequences in the sample specify the same CDR3. This rearrangement joins TRBV6-6 to TRBJ1-1, with 7 bases that match TRBD1. CDR1 and CDR2 from the germline V gene are MNHNY and SVGAGI (reference sequence). V shed 6 bases, J shed 1 base, and the junction held 2 bases outside the gene matches. This CDR3 has 13 amino acids. DNA of the CDR3: TGTGCCAGCAGCCGACAGGGGAACACTGAAGCTTTCTTT. Its protein is CASSRQGNTEAFF.

This clone appeared once. The chain combines TRBV7-3 with TRBJ2-2, with no clear D. From germline, CDR1 is SGHTA and CDR2 FQGTGA. There are 13 residues in the CDR3. Trimming took 5 bases from V and 5 from J, leaving 9 bases between them. CDR3 protein: CASSPGLTGELFF. CDR3 nucleotides: TGTGCCAGCAGCCCCGGCCTAACCGGGGAGCTGTTTTTT.

The rearrangement joins TRBV19 to TRBJ1-2, with D hard to call. V lost 0 bases and J 8 bases, leaving 13 bases between the germline ends. CDR1 is LNHDA, CDR2 SQIVND, per germline (reference sequence). This CDR3 has 14 amino acids. The CDR3 DNA reads as TGTGCCAGTAGTATAGACCAGGCCGCGGTGGGCTACACCTTC. Amino acid sequence: CASSIDQAAVGYTF.

This sequence joins TRBV10-2 and TRBJ1-1; 8 bases line up with TRBD1. The CDR3 consists of 16 residues. V dropped 2 bases and J dropped 1; count of bases not matched to a gene: 6. Germline V lookup: CDR1 WSHSY, CDR2 SAAADI. The CDR3 loop is CASSERQGRGNTEAFF. The CDR3 region has the DNA TGCGCCAGCAGTGAGAGACAGGGGAGGGGGAACACTGAAGCTTTCTTT.

The CDR3 DNA is TGTGCCAGCAGCGTAGCTGCCCCTGTGGGGGGGAGCTCCTACGAGCAGTACTTC. It is translated as CASSVAAPVGGSSYEQYF. This rearrangement joins TRBV9 to TRBJ2-7, with 7 bases aligning to TRBD2. CDR1 is SGDLS, CDR2 YYNGEE, per germline. The CDR3 runs 18 residues. J lost 0 bases, V lost 0 bases, and 12 bases had no gene match.

This clone showed up just once. The J gene is TRBJ2-7, the V gene TRBV27; TRBD1 might be the D (5 bases). The length of the CDR3 is 15 residues. Germline loops: CDR1 MNHEY, CDR2 SMNVEV (reference sequence). The V and J ends lost 6 bases and 0 bases respectively, with 15 bases between them. The CDR3 sequence is CASSPRTISSYEQYF. The CDR3 DNA is TGTGCCAGCAGCCCTAGGACAATTAGCTCCTACGAGCAGTACTTC.

The V and J genes are TRBV7-6 and TRBJ1-6; a weak D match, TRBD1 (5 bases). The V gene's germline CDR1 is SGHVS and CDR2 FNYEAQ. The CDR3 is made up of 15 amino acids. Trimming removed 1 base from V and 6 bases from J, with 10 bases in between. Written as DNA, the CDR3 is TGTGCCAGCAGCTTAGAGCGGGGGGGTAATTCACCCCTCCACTTT. As protein: CASSLERGGNSPLHF.

The chain combines TRBV5-1 with TRBJ2-3, with D possibly TRBD2 on 6 matching bases. The CDR3 sequence is 15 residues long. Per the germline V gene, CDR1 is SGHRS and CDR2 is YFSETQ. V lost 0 bases and J 8 bases, leaving 16 bases between the germline ends. Here the CDR3 DNA reads TGCGCCAGCAGCTTGGACGGGGGTCGATCGACTACGCAGTATTTT. This codes for CASSLDGGRSTTQYF.

This sequence joins TRBV5-8 and TRBJ1-6; 7 bases line up with TRBD1. This CDR3 is built from 15 residues. V shed 4 bases and J 7 bases; nucleotides not matched to a gene: 8. Per the germline V gene, CDR1 is SGHTS and CDR2 is YDEGEE. The CDR3 is CASSPLGTVNSPLHF. The CDR3 DNA reads as TGTGCCAGCAGCCCGCTCGGGACAGTAAATTCACCCCTCCACTTT.

The sample holds many counts of this clone. The V call is TRBV5-8, the J call TRBJ1-3; D unclear. The CDR3 has 13 residues. CDR1 SGHTS and CDR2 YDEGEE come from the germline V gene. Trimming pared 5 bases from V and 2 bases from J, leaving 8 bases between. CDR3 protein: CASRRRTGNTIYF. The CDR3 DNA is TGTGCCAGCAGACGGCGAACTGGAAACACCATATATTTT. The variable domain in full, completed from reference TRBV5-8 and TRBJ1-3, reads EAGVTQSPTHLIKTRGQQATLRCSPISGHTSVYWYQQALGLGLQFLLWYDEGEERNRGNFPPRFSGRQFPNYSSELNVNALELEDSALYLCASRRRTGNTIYFGEGSWLTVV.

The CDR3 loop reads CASSFGLAGPYEQYF. The CDR3 coding sequence is TGTGCCAGCAGCTTCGGACTAGCGGGACCCTACGAGCAGTACTTC. This rearrangement joins TRBV6-6 to TRBJ2-7; TRBD2 matches at 12 bases. There are 15 residues in the CDR3. The V segment lost 6 bases and the J segment 2 bases; nucleotides outside the gene matches: 5. CDR1 and CDR2 from the germline V gene are MNHNY and SVGAGI (reference sequence).

The V call is TRBV9, the J call TRBJ1-4; D possibly corresponds to TRBD1 (5 bases). The germline V and J ends were trimmed by 2 bases and 6 bases, with 11 bases remaining between them. Germline V gives CDR1 SGDLS, CDR2 YYNGEE. The CDR3 has 14 amino acids. The CDR3 coding sequence is TGTGCCAGCAGCGTTAGGCAGGGAGATGAAAAACTGTTTTTT. Translation: CASSVRQGDEKLFF.

DNA for the CDR3: TGTGCCAGCCGCAGGGAGGCTGGCTACACCTTC. Encoded protein: CASRREAGYTF. The chain uses TRBV6-6 and TRBJ1-2; possibly TRBD1 for D (5 bases). Trimming removed 8 bases at V and 7 bases at J, with 11 bases between. The CDR3 sequence is 11 residues long. CDR1 is MNHNY and CDR2 is SVGAGI in the germline V gene (reference sequence).

This clone was observed a handful of times. The chain combines TRBV6-5 with TRBJ1-6; no firm D call. The CDR3 length is 15 residues. Trimming cost V 6 bases and J 9 bases, with 18 bases left between them. Germline V gene lookup returns CDR1 MNHEY and CDR2 SVGAGI. CDR3 sequence (DNA): TGTGCCAGCAGCCCGGCTATTCCCAGCGGTTCACCCCTCCACTTT. Protein product: CASSPAIPSGSPLHF.

This clone was detected a few times. This chain links TRBV7-2 with TRBJ1-4; no clear D. There are 13 residues in the CDR3. V shed 3 bases and J shed 8 bases, with 10 bases lying between them. Germline V gene sequence: CDR1 SGHTA, CDR2 FQGNSA. This CDR3 is CASSFLRQEKLFF. The CDR3 nucleotides read TGTGCCAGCAGCTTCCTCCGCCAAGAAAAACTGTTTTTT.

This clone was seen only once. This chain joins TRBV11-2 and TRBJ2-5, with D perhaps assigned TRBD1 or TRBD2 (5 bases each). Germline CDR1 reads SGHAT; CDR2 reads FQNNGV. The germline V and J ends were trimmed by 1 base and 2 bases, with 14 bases remaining between them. The length of the CDR3 is 16 residues. CDR3 nucleotide sequence: TGTGCCAGCAGCTTAGGATCAGGGACGGTGCAAGAGACCCAGTACTTC. Translated, it gives CASSLGSGTVQETQYF.

V usage is TRBV9 and J usage is TRBJ1-1; the D is unclear. The CDR3 sequence is 20 residues long. In germline, CDR1 is SGDLS, CDR2 YYNGEE. With 2 bases removed from V and 0 bases from J, the gap between germline ends came to 26 bases. Written as DNA, the CDR3 is TGTGCCAGCAGCGTTGTTGGAGTTTGGGATCTTAGATTCTTGAACACTGAAGCTTTCTTT. This sequence encodes CASSVVGVWDLRFLNTEAFF.

The chain employs TRBV19 and TRBJ2-7; D is undetermined. V shed 3 bases and J shed 3 bases, with 9 bases lying between them. CDR1 and CDR2 from the germline V gene are LNHDA and SQIVND (reference sequence). This CDR3 comprises 13 residues. CDR3 region: CASSMGRIYEQYF. The DNA for the CDR3 is TGTGCCAGTAGTATGGGCAGGATCTACGAGCAGTACTTC.

The chain recombines TRBV6-5 with TRBJ1-6; 7 bases align to TRBD1. From germline, CDR1 is MNHEY and CDR2 SVGAGI. The CDR3 contains 15 residues. J gave up 7 bases and V 8 bases, and 11 bases lay outside the gene matches. The CDR3, as DNA: TGTGCCAGCCGCTCGGGGGACAGACTAAATTCACCCCTCCACTTT. This translates into CASRSGDRLNSPLHF.

The chain joins TRBV10-2 to TRBJ2-5; D is unclear. This CDR3 spans 11 amino acids. Germline assignment: CDR1 WSHSY and CDR2 SAAADI. V lost 7 bases, J lost 5 bases, and 8 bases lay in between. CDR3 region: CASTVLETQYF. The CDR3 DNA reads as TGCGCCAGCACAGTTCTTGAGACCCAGTACTTC.